This entry features one TCR beta chain sequence. What it recognizes is unknown. The data are from a study of blood T cell dynamics during melanoma immunotherapy. Across the whole study: First-line therapy was either pembrolizumab or nivolumab with ipilimumab for metastatic melanoma. Study-wide results and caveats: It remained unknown if the driving T cell clones were melanoma-specific.

Documented time point: week 3, after first cycle of checkpoint inhibitor. Samples come from before therapy and from week 3 after the first blockade cycle. V lost 6 bases and J lost 6; bases outside the gene matches: 16. The CDR3 is made up of 18 amino acids. The germline V gene encodes CDR1 MNHEY and CDR2 SMNVEV (reference sequence). The protocol was immunoSEQ multiplex PCR, while the TCRdb copy is restricted to in-frame clones and leaves out a portion. The data show roughly 15,000 clones, 70% to 90% seen once. This receptor was identified in a human donor with melanoma. The sequenced sample was blood, obtained from a patient treated with checkpoint blockade. The V gene is TRBV27, the J gene TRBJ2-1; 11 nucleotides match TRBD2. Here the CDR3 reads CASRKFVTSGRDLNEQFF. CDR3 bases: TGTGCCAGCAGGAAATTTGTAACTAGCGGGAGAGATCTCAATGAGCAGTTCTTC.